The 24 T cell receptor beta chains below were found in one sample sequenced in a study of cytotoxic CD8 clonotypes in ibrutinib-treated CLL (dated by TCRdb to the early 2020s). The sample's time point label is to be understood as: progressive disease on ibrutinib. The method behind the library was the immunoSEQ multiplex PCR assay. TCRdb took over this immuneACCESS table, retaining in-frame rearrangements with V and J assigned. Such tables are incomplete; in checked studies, under half of the missing clones stem from an unresolved V gene, and the remainder is unexplained. The sample includes around 70,000 clones, with over 75% observed a single time. In total, the top ten clones hold about 8% of the sample. The specimen comprised PBMCs, sampled at disease progression, from a patient treated with ibrutinib. Every receptor here comes from a human donor with chronic lymphocytic leukemia.

The chain carries TRBV2 and TRBJ2-2; D is ambiguous. The V end lost 6 bases, the J end lost 0 bases, and 8 bases lay between the germline ends. The CDR3 sequence is 14 residues long. Germline assignment: CDR1 SNHLY and CDR2 FYNNEI. The DNA of the CDR3 is TGTGCCAGCAGAAGTTTTCCGAACACCGGGGAGCTGTTTTTT. Amino acids: CASRSFPNTGELFF.

This clone was counted a single time. This rearrangement joins TRBV7-9 to TRBJ1-3; D is uncertain. The CDR3 has 15 amino acids. Germline loops: CDR1 SEHNR, CDR2 FQNEAQ (reference sequence). The ends were cut back, 1 base at V and 0 bases at J, with 7 bases in the middle. CDR3 nucleotides: TGTGCCAGCAGCTTAGTCCTCCACTCTGGAAACACCATATATTTT. This codes for CASSLVLHSGNTIYF.

This sequence joins TRBV6-1 and TRBJ2-7; TRBD1 matches 8 bases. The length of the CDR3 is 13 residues. Germline trimming cut 8 bases from V and 1 base from J; bases unmatched to any gene: 4. Looked up from germline, CDR1 is MNHNS and CDR2 is SASEGT. CDR3 loop: CASAHRGSYEQYF. The CDR3 bases are TGTGCCAGCGCCCACAGGGGGTCCTACGAGCAGTACTTC.

The chain uses TRBV5-1 and TRBJ2-5, with D possibly TRBD2 on 6 matching bases. V was trimmed by 4 bases and J by 1 base, leaving 8 bases between them. The CDR3 contains 13 residues. Germline V gene sequence: CDR1 SGHRS, CDR2 YFSETQ. The CDR3 spells CASSVGLQETQYF. DNA for the CDR3: TGCGCCAGCAGCGTGGGACTCCAAGAGACCCAGTACTTC.

CDR3 coding DNA: TGTGCCAGCAGCTTACGGCGTGGCACTGAAGCTTTCTTT. This translates into CASSLRRGTEAFF. J is TRBJ1-1 and V is TRBV7-3; no reliable D call. Deletions cut 2 bases from V and 4 bases from J, with 8 bases between. Germline V lookup: CDR1 SGHTA, CDR2 FQGTGA. The CDR3 loop spans 13 amino acids.

V gene TRBV1 combines with J gene TRBJ1-1; no check of the table's D call, TRBD1, against the DNA was made. TRBV1 is termed a pseudogene. The CDR3 is 16 residues long. The CDR3 region is CTNSQASWQVNTEAFF. The CDR3 DNA is TGCACCAACAGCCAAGCATCCTGGCAGGTGAACACTGAAGCTTTCTTT.

This chain joins TRBV7-2 and TRBJ1-5; D not certain. The V gene's germline CDR1 is SGHTA and CDR2 FQGNSA. The CDR3 has 13 amino acids. The V end was cut by 2 bases, the J end by 7 bases, with 9 bases between. CDR3 sequence reads: CASSLSGFQPQHF. The DNA for the CDR3 is TGTGCCAGCAGCTTATCAGGTTTCCAGCCCCAGCATTTT.

The rearrangement links TRBV19 to TRBJ2-7; D perhaps matches TRBD1 (6 bases). The ends were cut back, 6 bases at V and 5 bases at J, with 17 bases in the middle. The CDR3 covers 14 residues. Germline V lookup: CDR1 LNHDA, CDR2 SQIVND (reference sequence). The CDR3 region has the DNA TGTGCCAGTAGCGAGAACGGATACAGGGACGAGCAGTACTTC. It translates to CASSENGYRDEQYF.

The chain recombines TRBV5-1 with TRBJ2-3; no clear D gene. CDR1 SGHRS and CDR2 YFSETQ come from the germline V gene. This CDR3 comprises 16 residues. Trimming cost V 0 bases and J 2 bases, with 13 bases left between them. The DNA of the CDR3 is TGCGCCAGCAGCTTGGGGGTGCTGCTAGACACAGATACGCAGTATTTT. Translation gives CASSLGVLLDTDTQYF.

This clone appeared once. This chain connects TRBV6-1 to TRBJ2-5, with a weak D call TRBD1 (6 bases). V was trimmed by 7 bases and J by 5 bases, leaving 14 bases between them. Germline V gene sequence: CDR1 MNHNS, CDR2 SASEGT. CDR3 length: 13 residues. The CDR3 region has the DNA TGTGCCAGCAATAAACAGGGAATGGAGACCCAGTACTTC. Amino acids: CASNKQGMETQYF.

Written as DNA, the CDR3 is TGTGCCAGCAGCTTAGTTGGGGAGAGCACTGAAGCTTTCTTT. Protein: CASSLVGESTEAFF. The chain links TRBV7-9 to TRBJ1-1, with D hard to call. Trimming shortened V by 1 base and J by 4 bases, and 10 bases separated the two germline ends. This CDR3 has 14 amino acids. Germline V lookup: CDR1 SEHNR, CDR2 FQNEAQ (reference sequence).

The V call is TRBV4-1, the J call TRBJ2-7; D might be TRBD1 (6 bases). CDR3 length: 15 amino acids. Deletions cut 3 bases from V and 3 bases from J, with 15 bases between. Germline V gene sequence: CDR1 MGHRA, CDR2 YSYEKL. The CDR3 region is CASSHPPTGRYEQYF. The DNA of the CDR3 is TGCGCCAGCAGCCATCCCCCGACAGGTCGCTACGAGCAGTACTTC.

The chain carries TRBV15 and TRBJ1-1, with D possibly TRBD1 on 6 matching bases. Germline V lookup: CDR1 LNHNV, CDR2 YYDKDF (reference sequence). The V gene lost 7 bases and the J gene lost 2 bases, with 11 bases spanning the gap. The CDR3 contains 13 residues. The CDR3 loop reads CATTGAINTEAFF. The CDR3 DNA reads TGTGCCACCACAGGGGCTATTAACACTGAAGCTTTCTTT. Full variable domain (outside the CDR3, taken from reference TRBV15 and TRBJ1-1): DAMVIQNPRYQVTQFGKPVTLSCSQTLNHNVMYWYQQKSSQAPKLLFHYYDKDFNNEADTPDNFQSRRPNTSFCFLDIRSPGLGDTAMYLCATTGAINTEAFFGQGTRLTVV.

V is TRBV19 and J is TRBJ1-1; D might be TRBD1 (5 bases). The length of the CDR3 is 14 residues. Germline CDR1 reads LNHDA; CDR2 reads SQIVND (reference sequence). V was cut by 6 bases and J by 5 bases, with 16 bases left in between. The CDR3 reads CASSPSGGRTEAFF. CDR3 coding DNA: TGTGCCAGTAGCCCGAGCGGGGGTAGGACTGAAGCTTTCTTT.

The genes are TRBV7-9 and TRBJ1-2; D is perhaps TRBD1 (5 bases). Per germline, CDR1 SEHNR and CDR2 FQNEAQ (reference sequence). The V end lost 1 base, the J end lost 3 bases, and 6 bases lay between the germline ends. The CDR3 runs to 13 residues. The CDR3 DNA is TGTGCCAGCAGCTTAGTGGGGGACTATGGCTACACCTTC. It translates to CASSLVGDYGYTF.

The V and J genes are TRBV30 and TRBJ2-7; no clear D. This CDR3 comprises 14 residues. Trimming pared 6 bases from V and 0 bases from J, leaving 15 bases between. CDR1 and CDR2 (germline): GTSNPN, SVGIG (reference sequence). The CDR3 sequence is CACQDLGLSYEQYF. CDR3 DNA sequence: TGTGCCTGCCAAGATCTGGGCCTCTCCTACGAGCAGTACTTC.

This chain joins TRBV6-6 and TRBJ1-5; no firm D call. Germline CDR1 is MNHNY and CDR2 is SVGAGI (reference sequence). The V end lost 0 bases, the J end lost 7 bases, and 13 bases lay between the germline ends. This CDR3 has 15 amino acids. The CDR3 region is CASSYSVTPNQPQHF. CDR3 nucleotides: TGTGCCAGCAGTTACTCGGTGACACCCAACCAGCCCCAGCATTTT.

The gene calls are TRBV5-1 and TRBJ2-1, with 11 bases lining up with TRBD2. The J segment lost 10 bases and the V segment lost 2 bases, leaving 11 bases of the junction unmatched. From germline, CDR1 is SGHRS and CDR2 YFSETQ. The CDR3 contains 16 residues. CDR3 residues: CASSLGPLGLAAEQFF. The CDR3 DNA reads as TGCGCCAGCAGCTTAGGACCCCTGGGACTAGCGGCAGAGCAGTTCTTC.

V and J are TRBV21-1 and TRBJ1-2. TRBV21-1 is a listed pseudogene. The CDR3 contains 19 residues. CDR3 region: CASSKGAGRGLRANYGYTF. The CDR3 DNA is TGTGCCAGCAGCAAAGGGGCCGGTCGGGGGCTTAGAGCTAACTATGGCTACACCTTC.

This rearrangement joins TRBV30 to TRBJ1-5; D is uncertain. The V end was cut by 5 bases, the J end by 4 bases, with 9 bases between. The CDR3 is 12 amino acids. The V gene's germline CDR1 is GTSNPN and CDR2 SVGIG (reference sequence). The CDR3 spells CAWAFRNQPQHF. The CDR3 DNA reads TGTGCCTGGGCCTTCAGAAATCAGCCCCAGCATTTT.

CDR3 sequence (DNA): TGTGCCTGGAGTATGGGGAATCAGCCCCAGCATTTT. This translates into CAWSMGNQPQHF. The chain carries TRBV30 and TRBJ1-5; D remains unclear. The CDR3 covers 12 residues. Germline values: CDR1 GTSNPN, CDR2 SVGIG (reference sequence). Deletions cut 2 bases from V and 4 bases from J, with 6 bases between.

The chain links TRBV6-5 to TRBJ1-5; possibly TRBD1 for D (5 bases). V was shortened by 5 bases and J by 6 bases, with 17 bases between the two germline ends. Germline CDR1 MNHEY, CDR2 SVGAGI. This CDR3 is 15 amino acids long. CDR3 region: CASSPSGGDSQPQHF. Written as DNA, the CDR3 is TGTGCCAGCAGTCCCAGTGGGGGGGACTCTCAGCCCCAGCATTTT.

The chain carries TRBV18 and TRBJ1-2; TRBD1 might be the D (5 bases). This CDR3 has 16 amino acids. Trimming took off 1 base at V and 9 bases at J, with 21 bases between the two ends. Germline CDR1 and CDR2: KGHSH and LQKENI. The CDR3, as DNA: TGTGCCAGCTCACCACAAGGGACGGTCCGATTATTCAGCTACACCTTC. Protein: CASSPQGTVRLFSYTF.

The CDR3 reads CASGYNEQFF. In DNA form, the CDR3 reads TGTGCCAGCGGATACAATGAGCAGTTCTTC. V gene TRBV7-6 combines with J gene TRBJ2-1; the D is unclear. The V end lost 8 bases, the J end lost 4 bases, and 3 bases lay between the germline ends. The germline CDR1 and CDR2 sequences are SGHVS and FNYEAQ. This CDR3 contains 10 residues.